The 21 T cell receptor beta chains reported below all come from one sample, sequenced in a study of blood T cell repertoires in COVID-19. Here immunoSEQ multiplex PCR was the method, and the copy in TCRdb shows in-frame clones only, minus some. The table includes 65,000 to 100,000 clones, 88% detected once. Sequencing was carried out using peripheral blood. These receptors were collected from a woman aged 80 or over with acute or convalescent COVID-19.

A note on this clone: An end of the junction differs from the germline gene, which may be a read error. The rearrangement uses TRBV6-2 or TRBV6-3 and TRBJ1-3; tentative D call: TRBD1 (5 bases). The CDR3 is 14 residues long. CDR1 is MNHEY and CDR2 is SVGEGT in the germline V gene. CDR3 residues: CASSYGGAGNTVYF. The CDR3 nucleotides are TGTGCCAGCAGTTACGGTGGGGCCGGAAACACCGTATATTTT.

The chain recombines TRBV11-2 with TRBJ2-5, with 13 positions matching TRBD2. The CDR3 has 16 amino acids. V lost 5 bases to trimming and J lost 5 bases; unmatched junction nucleotides: 8. Germline CDR1 reads SGHAT; CDR2 reads FQNNGV. The CDR3 nucleotides read TGTGCCAGCAGCATTCGGACTAGCGGGAGCCACGAGACCCAGTACTTC. This translates into CASSIRTSGSHETQYF.

The V gene is TRBV4-1, the J gene TRBJ2-5, with 11 bases fitting TRBD2. V gave up 2 bases and J gave up 2 bases; unmatched junction bases: 7. CDR3 size: 17 residues. CDR1 MGHRA and CDR2 YSYEKL come from the germline V gene. CDR3 sequence (DNA): TGCGCCAGCAGCCAACCTATAGCGGGGGGGATTCAAGAGACCCAGTACTTC. Translating gives CASSQPIAGGIQETQYF.

The rearrangement uses TRBV5-1 and TRBJ1-1; possibly TRBD1 for D (5 bases). V was cut by 4 bases and J by 3 bases, with 10 bases left in between. Germline V lookup: CDR1 SGHRS, CDR2 YFSETQ. The CDR3 runs 13 residues. The CDR3 nucleotides read TGCGCCAGCAGCACGACGACAGACACTGAAGCTTTCTTT. Translation gives CASSTTTDTEAFF.

V is TRBV18 and J is TRBJ2-5; 8 nucleotides agree with TRBD1. The CDR3 is 15 residues long. CDR1 is KGHSH, CDR2 LQKENI, per germline. J gave up 1 base and V 5 bases, and 6 bases lay outside the gene matches. The CDR3 is CASSANRGIQETQYF. CDR3 DNA sequence: TGTGCCAGCTCAGCAAACAGGGGGATCCAAGAGACCCAGTACTTC.

The J gene is TRBJ2-2, the V gene TRBV19; TRBD1 matches at 8 bases. With 6 bases clipped from V and 1 base from J, the junction kept 7 bases outside the gene matches. Germline lookup yields CDR1 LNHDA and CDR2 SQIVND (reference sequence). This CDR3 contains 16 residues. The CDR3 here is CASSRGQGVNTGELFF. Here the CDR3 DNA reads TGTGCCAGTAGCCGTGGACAGGGAGTGAACACCGGGGAGCTGTTTTTT.

V usage is TRBV28 and J usage is TRBJ2-2; 8 positions agree with TRBD2. Germline V CDR1 and CDR2: MDHEN, SYDVKM. The ends lost 5 bases at V and 6 bases at J; junction bases unmatched: 11. This CDR3 is built from 16 residues. CDR3 coding DNA: TGTGCCAGCAGTCCCCCGGGACTAGGAGGATCCGGGGAGCTGTTTTTT. Its translation is CASSPPGLGGSGELFF.

The chain uses TRBV5-1 and TRBJ2-1; D is perhaps TRBD2 (6 bases). The CDR3 runs to 13 residues. Looked up from germline, CDR1 is SGHRS and CDR2 is YFSETQ. V was shortened by 4 bases and J by 12 bases, with 17 bases between the two germline ends. The CDR3 region has the DNA TGCGCCAGCAGCCTTCGGGAGCCTCGGTTGCAGTTCTTC. Protein product: CASSLREPRLQFF.

Here the CDR3 reads CASIRGTGGDRGYTF. The CDR3 region has the DNA TGTGCCAGCATTAGAGGGACAGGTGGTGATCGTGGCTACACCTTC. This chain links TRBV6-5 with TRBJ1-2; 8 positions agree with TRBD1. The V and J ends lost 7 bases and 7 bases, in that order; junction bases with no gene match: 14. Germline loops: CDR1 MNHEY, CDR2 SVGAGI. This CDR3 contains 15 residues.

This chain links TRBV27 with TRBJ2-7, with no clear D. V lost 2 bases, J lost 2 bases, and 13 bases lay in between. The length of the CDR3 is 15 residues. Germline-derived CDR1 and CDR2 are MNHEY and SMNVEV (reference sequence). CDR3 coding DNA: TGTGCCAGCAGTTTAGGTTTCGGCGGAACCTACGAGCAGTACTTC. Amino acids: CASSLGFGGTYEQYF.

This clone was detected once. The chain links TRBV7-2 to TRBJ1-5, with D unresolved. Trimming took off 2 bases at V and 5 bases at J, with 13 bases between the two ends. The germline V gene has CDR1 SGHTA and CDR2 FQGNSA. The CDR3 contains 15 residues. CDR3 coding DNA: TGTGCCAGCAGCTTAACCCTGGGCCCTCATCAGCCCCAGCATTTT. This gives the protein CASSLTLGPHQPQHF.

J is TRBJ1-1 and V is TRBV3-1 (or the pseudogene TRBV3-2); a weak D match, TRBD1 (6 bases). This CDR3 has 14 amino acids. The V gene lost 6 bases and the J gene lost 2 bases, with 13 bases spanning the gap. Germline-derived CDR1 and CDR2 are LGHDT and YNNKEL (reference sequence). The DNA of the CDR3 is TGTGCCAGCAGGGAAACGGGACAAAACACTGAAGCTTTCTTT. Translated, it gives CASRETGQNTEAFF.

The rearrangement joins TRBV5-6 to TRBJ1-3, with D maybe TRBD1 (6 bases). Germline V CDR1 and CDR2: SGHDT, YYEEEE. This CDR3 is 17 amino acids long. Trimming took 1 base from V and 4 from J, leaving 18 bases between them. In nucleotides, the CDR3 is TGTGCCAGCAGCTTGCTCTCCTACCGGGACATCGGAAACACCATATATTTT. This translates into CASSLLSYRDIGNTIYF.

CDR3: CAISESGTGGAGEETQYF. DNA for the CDR3: TGTGCCATCAGTGAGTCCGGGACAGGGGGCGCGGGTGAAGAGACCCAGTACTTC. This rearrangement joins TRBV10-3 to TRBJ2-5; TRBD1 aligns across 12 bases. The CDR3 runs 18 residues. Unmatched junction bases numbered 8, after V lost 0 bases and J lost 3 bases. CDR1 is ENHRY and CDR2 is SYGVKD in the germline V gene.

The chain has TRBV19 and TRBJ1-2, with unresolved D. Germline V gives CDR1 LNHDA, CDR2 SQIVND (reference sequence). The CDR3 is made up of 14 amino acids. V was trimmed by 2 bases and J by 3 bases, leaving 10 bases between them. CDR3 protein: CASSIFGQYYGYTF. As DNA, the CDR3 is TGTGCCAGTAGTATATTTGGGCAGTACTATGGCTACACCTTC.

The chain carries TRBV27 and TRBJ1-1; 7 bases map to TRBD1. After removal of 4 bases from V and 5 bases from J, the junction contained 13 bases not matched to a gene. Per the germline V gene, CDR1 is MNHEY and CDR2 is SMNVEV (reference sequence). The CDR3 length is 16 residues. CDR3: CASSYRLTGMRTEAFF. The CDR3 region has the DNA TGTGCCAGCAGTTACCGATTGACAGGGATGAGGACTGAAGCTTTCTTT.

This chain links TRBV5-1 with TRBJ2-3, with TRBD2 identical over 9 bases. V gave up 4 bases and J gave up 2 bases; unmatched junction bases: 5. CDR1 and CDR2 from the germline V gene are SGHRS and YFSETQ. CDR3 length: 15 amino acids. The CDR3: CASSPSGDHTDTQYF. In DNA, the CDR3 is TGCGCCAGCAGCCCTAGCGGGGACCACACAGATACGCAGTATTTT.

This clone was found once. The chain combines TRBV5-1 with TRBJ1-2; 7 positions agree with TRBD1. This CDR3 is built from 14 residues. V lost 4 bases to trimming and J lost 4 bases; unmatched junction nucleotides: 7. From germline, CDR1 is SGHRS and CDR2 YFSETQ. CDR3 nucleotides: TGCGCCAGCAGCCCCACAGGGGCCCCCTATGGCTACACCTTC. As protein: CASSPTGAPYGYTF.

The CDR3, as DNA: TGTGCCAGCAGCTCGGGACTAGCGGGGCACACCGGGGAGCTGTTTTTT. Translation gives CASSSGLAGHTGELFF. The chain employs TRBV11-2 and TRBJ2-2; 13 bases align to TRBD2. Germline lookup yields CDR1 SGHAT and CDR2 FQNNGV. Losses at the gene ends were 4 bases for V and 3 bases for J; bases not matched to a gene: 2. The CDR3 contains 16 residues.

The chain has TRBV7-2 and TRBJ2-1; D not certain. V lost 2 bases, J lost 0 bases, and 11 bases lay in between. The germline V gene has CDR1 SGHTA and CDR2 FQGNSA. The CDR3 has 16 amino acids. DNA for the CDR3: TGTGCCAGCAGCTTATTGCGGAAAAGCTCCTACAATGAGCAGTTCTTC. Its translation is CASSLLRKSSYNEQFF.

The rearrangement joins TRBV29-1 to TRBJ2-2; 7 nucleotides match TRBD2. Germline values: CDR1 SQVTM, CDR2 ANQGSEA. The CDR3 has 15 amino acids. The V gene end was trimmed by 4 bases and the J gene end by 4 bases; junction bases not matched to a gene: 9. CDR3 in amino acids: CSVASGIGLTGELFF. In DNA form, the CDR3 reads TGCAGCGTTGCGAGCGGGATAGGTCTCACCGGGGAGCTGTTTTTT.